Sequencing of this T cell receptor beta chain was carried out in a study of blood T cell repertoires in COVID-19. Study-wide background: Researchers got acute and convalescent COVID-19 samples from the United States, Italy and Spain.

V was pared by 7 bases and J by 5 bases, with 15 bases between. The V gene's germline CDR1 is MNHEY and CDR2 SVGAGI. The CDR3 length is 14 residues. Sequenced by immunoSEQ multiplex PCR; TCRdb stores in-frame clones only, minus some. This table has about 62,000 clones, over 75% appearing once. This sequence was found in a woman in her fifties or sixties with acute or convalescent COVID-19. Sequenced material: peripheral blood. V and J are TRBV6-5 and TRBJ1-5; D is possibly TRBD1 (6 bases). The CDR3: CASMYREGDQPQHF. In DNA, the CDR3 is TGTGCCAGCATGTACAGGGAAGGGGATCAGCCCCAGCATTTT.